The entry below describes one T cell receptor beta chain. The antigen is undetermined. Germline V CDR1 and CDR2: DFQATT, SNEGSKA (reference sequence). The V gene lost 1 base and the J gene lost 5 bases, with 15 bases spanning the gap. CDR3 length: 15 amino acids. This specimen belongs to a study of blood T cells in healthy people across ages. A J-beta primer mix and a sample-barcoded 5' primer were used in a second PCR of roughly 6 to 11 cycles. TCRdb fed the 5' RACE reads into MiXCR, producing one record per CDR3 protein. The data contain 800,000 or so distinct CDR3 sequences, more than 20% of them singletons. All donors came from Russia, were Caucasian and healthy, and spanned ages 6 to 90. Researchers isolated at least 6.5 million PBMCs per sample. The study, taken as a whole, reports: Diversity was higher, and naive CD4+ cells more numerous, in long-lived donors than in aged donors.

Another study also made use of these data, one on T cells of mothers and their children. That source reports: Slightly higher overlap, not significant, was seen in related mother-child pairs than in unrelated pairs.

This clonotype originated in a boy between 10 and 17 years old in good health. The chain uses TRBV20-1 and TRBJ2-1, with D hard to call. The specimen sequenced was blood. The CDR3 protein is CSARVGSVSHNEQFF. The CDR3 bases are TGCAGTGCTAGAGTGGGCAGTGTAAGTCACAATGAGCAGTTCTTC.